Below, 10 T cell receptor beta chains from the same sample are listed, as sequenced in a study of Tregs in tolerant kidney transplant recipients. Libraries were prepared by immunoSEQ multiplex PCR; TCRdb keeps only in-frame clonotypes and omits some of them. The repertoire holds 60,000 or so clones, with 80% to 90% as singletons. Material: Tregs from blood, obtained before the transplant. These receptors came from a human donor who received a combined kidney and bone marrow transplant.

This clone was found a few times. CDR3 in amino acids: CASSSQAGNTGELFF. In nucleotides, the CDR3 is TGTGCCAGCAGCTCACAGGCGGGGAACACCGGGGAGCTGTTTTTT. The V call is TRBV11-2, the J call TRBJ2-2; either TRBD1 or TRBD2 may supply D (5 bases each). V lost 4 bases and J 1 base, leaving 10 bases between the germline ends. Per germline, CDR1 SGHAT and CDR2 FQNNGV. The CDR3 has 15 residues.

Here the CDR3 reads CSVEEEVDMAAGVLTF. For the CDR3, the DNA is TGCAGCGTTGAAGAAGAGGTGGATATGGCCGCCGGGGTCCTGACTTTC. V and J are TRBV29-1 and TRBJ2-6; no firm D call. CDR3 length equals 16 residues. Trimming left V 0 bases short and J 13 bases short, with 22 bases between. The germline CDR1 and CDR2 sequences are SQVTM and ANQGSEA.

The chain links TRBV5-1 to TRBJ2-3; 13 bases line up with TRBD2. CDR3 length: 18 amino acids. With V trimmed by 4 bases and J by 4 bases, 12 bases remained unmatched. Germline V gene sequence: CDR1 SGHRS, CDR2 YFSETQ. CDR3 in amino acids: CASSNPGLAGAFSDTQYF. The CDR3 nucleotides are TGCGCCAGCAGCAACCCCGGACTAGCGGGAGCGTTTTCAGATACGCAGTATTTT. The whole variable domain, filled in from reference TRBV5-1 and TRBJ2-3, reads KAGVTQTPRYLIKTRGQQVTLSCSPISGHRSVSWYQQTPGQGLQFLFEYFSETQRNKGNFPGRFSGRQFSNSRSEMNVSTLELGDSALYLCASSNPGLAGAFSDTQYFGPGTRLTVL.

The CDR3 coding sequence is TGTGCCAGCAGCTTGGGGTATTCAGAGACCCAGTACTTC. This encodes CASSLGYSETQYF. This chain connects TRBV7-7 to TRBJ2-5; D is uncertain. Per the germline V gene, CDR1 is SSHAT and CDR2 is FNYEAQ (reference sequence). CDR3 size: 13 residues. V was cut by 3 bases and J by 4 bases, with 9 bases left in between.

In its sample, this clone was seen once. The V call is TRBV29-1, the J call TRBJ2-1, with D perhaps TRBD1 (6 bases). Germline CDR1 SQVTM, CDR2 ANQGSEA. V lost 5 bases and J lost 8, with 13 bases in between. The CDR3 totals 12 residues. CDR3 coding DNA: TGCAGCGTTATGACAGGCATGGATGAGCAGTTCTTC. Amino acid sequence: CSVMTGMDEQFF.

The rearrangement joins TRBV7-9 to TRBJ2-7; no clear D. Trimming stripped 4 bases from V and 2 bases from J, with 18 bases between. The CDR3 contains 16 residues. The germline V gene encodes CDR1 SEHNR and CDR2 FQNEAQ (reference sequence). CDR3 nucleotides: TGTGCCAGCAGCTCCACCTTTACCCCGGTGGCCTACGAGCAGTACTTC. Translating gives CASSSTFTPVAYEQYF.

The rearrangement uses TRBV23-1 and TRBJ1-4; D is unresolved. TRBV23-1 belongs to the ORF category, with a function that is uncertain. The length of the CDR3 is 15 residues. The V end was cut by 6 bases, the J end by 5 bases, with 16 bases between. The CDR3, as DNA: TGCGCCAGCAGCCTACAGAGACTGGAAAATGAAAAACTGTTTTTT. Its protein is CASSLQRLENEKLFF.

The chain carries TRBV7-2 and TRBJ2-3; D may match TRBD1 or TRBD2 (5 bases each). V dropped 7 bases and J dropped 2 bases, with 16 bases sitting between them. The CDR3 is 15 amino acids. In germline, CDR1 is SGHTA, CDR2 FQGNSA. The CDR3: CASTPFRGTTDTQYF. The CDR3 DNA follows: TGTGCCAGCACCCCCTTTCGGGGCACCACAGATACGCAGTATTTT.

This clone was seen more than once but under ten times. The genes are TRBV4-3 and TRBJ1-4; D ambiguous. The V gene's germline CDR1 is LGHNA and CDR2 YSLEER. The CDR3 has 15 residues. The germline V and J ends were trimmed by 0 bases and 6 bases, with 11 bases remaining between them. CDR3 loop: CASSQEGVNYEKLFF. The CDR3, as DNA: TGCGCCAGCAGCCAAGAGGGTGTGAATTATGAAAAACTGTTTTTT.

The V gene is TRBV5-6, the J gene TRBJ2-7, with TRBD1 as a possible D gene (6 bases). This CDR3 contains 13 residues. The germline V gene encodes CDR1 SGHDT and CDR2 YYEEEE. V was trimmed by 0 bases and J by 2 bases, leaving 6 bases between them. The CDR3 DNA reads TGTGCCAGCAGCTTGGGGGGGCCCTACGAGCAGTACTTC. Amino acid sequence: CASSLGGPYEQYF.